This is a list of T cell receptor beta chains from one sample in a study of neoadjuvant anti-PD-1 for oral cavity cancer. Sequenced by immunoSEQ multiplex PCR; TCRdb stores in-frame clones only, minus some. The data show approximately 42,000 clones, with 77% seen just once and approximately 4.8% held by the top ten. Source: PBMCs, taken after nivolumab (anti-PD-1) treatment. These receptors were collected from a person between 40 and 79 years old with oral cavity squamous cell carcinoma. The CDR3 runs from the conserved cysteine through the conserved F or W.

>TRBV2
CASNLRTFEKMAFF
>TRBV2
CASSDGGPNGYTF
>TRBV11-3
CASGPGPSSSYNEQFF
>TRBV5-6
CASRPTGRVNEKLFF
>TRBV30
CAWTPKGGSSNQPQHF
>TRBV7-2
CASSLVRNTEAFF
>TRBV5-1
CASSSIDLAKNIQYF
>TRBV7-6
CASSRIGTGGESGELFF
>TRBV19
CASSMGQGEIFMDEQFF
>TRBV10-3
CAISEGASGGYEQFF
>TRBV27
CASSSPLRGGLRKNTEAFF
>TRBV28
CASSQGQETQYF
>TRBV9
CASSVGQGIEAFF
>TRBV19
CASSQGQLNQPQHF
>TRBV15
CATSIEFSSYNEQFF
>TRBV29-1
CSVEGDGPKTQYF
>TRBV6-6
CASREGGGWYEQFF
>TRBV7-9
CASSGDIFGGEKLFF
>TRBV7-2
CASSLDGYPFGTF
>TRBV10-3
CAISPTGGPEAFF
>TRBV9
CASSVDSYTESPLHF
>TRBV4-2
CASSPVGGNEKLFF
>TRBV15
CATSSLSSGANVLTF
>TRBV10-2
CASSETPGGTEAFF
>TRBV4-1
CASSQDAPDTQYF
>TRBV7-8
CASSLGMNTEAFF
>TRBV11-2
CASSLGGGTYNEQFF
>TRBV12-5
CASGSTRGTEAFF
>TRBV5-1
CASSAGAYEQYF
>TRBV27
CASSLYPPGVNYGYTF
>TRBV7-9
CASSGGGVEETQYF
>TRBV11-3
CASSDRMGEAFF
>TRBV28
CASSSTGGSGNTIYF
>TRBV7-3
CASSLRGAETQYF
>TRBV10-1
CASSPGDRDFNTEAFF
>TRBV7-2
CASSLGQRYGYTF
>TRBV6-5
CASIGDRAYGYTF
>TRBV6-1
CASSHSTGGEPQHF
>TRBV7-8
CASSSWDMPGTEAFF
>TRBV7-6
CASSLGGQGGTQYF
>TRBV10-1
CASSALPGLAGQSSYNEQFF
>TRBV6-5
CASSPDRATNEKLFF
>TRBV15
CATSRVTGLAGWEGYEQYF
>TRBV29-1
CSVPGTVGFFYEQYF
>TRBV27
CASSLSGPVAYNEQFF
>TRBV5-1
CASSLVGTVNTGELFF
>TRBV2
CASSLSFSGNTIYF
>TRBV7-9
CASSTGGTGRNEQFF
>TRBV30
CAWTGTAQGEKLFF